One T cell receptor beta chain is described in this entry. The CDR3 consists of 17 residues. With 1 base clipped from V and 4 bases from J, the junction kept 9 bases outside the gene matches. Germline V gene sequence: CDR1 SGHTA, CDR2 FQGNSA. This specimen belongs to a study of blood T cell repertoires in COVID-19. Study as a whole: The United States, Italy and Spain were the sources of the acute and convalescent COVID-19 samples. The cDNA or gDNA used as material had been derived from T cells, B-cell-depleted T cells, or PBMCs.

Authors' analysis steps: Amplification of reference gene primers provided the estimated nucleated cell counts. Profiled with immunoSEQ multiplex PCR; TCRdb holds only in-frame clones, not every one. V and J calls and clone size follow that table, whereas D and trimming were derived from the DNA. Among 60,000 to 85,000 clones listed, 75% to 80% were seen once. This sequence originates from a human donor in a cohort sampled during active COVID-19. The source material was peripheral blood. The J gene is TRBJ1-1, the V gene TRBV7-2; 10 bases map to TRBD1. CDR3 protein: CASSLGAGQGVLTEAFF. CDR3 in DNA: TGTGCCAGCAGCTTAGGTGCCGGACAGGGGGTTCTCACTGAAGCTTTCTTT.